Listed below are T cell receptor beta chains from one sample, sequenced in a study of T-cell memory formation after mild COVID-19. MiXCR, applied by TCRdb to the 5' RACE reads, yields one record per CDR3 protein. The sample lists approximately 290,000 distinct CDR3 sequences; just under 20% were seen once. Sequencing was performed on PBMCs or a T cell subset sorted from them (not recorded which). The source is a man in his late teens or twenties who had mild COVID-19 (a few samples of this study predate the infection). Cell type and time point are not known. The conserved cysteine and the conserved F or W are not part of the CDR3 here.

V gene: TRBV29-1; J gene: TRBJ1-1; CDR3 protein: SVGQGSRAEAF
V gene: TRBV20-1; J gene: TRBJ1-5; CDR3 protein: SARVGLDNQPQH
V gene: TRBV10-2; J gene: TRBJ1-2; CDR3 protein: ASRRLIRGPGYT
V gene: TRBV5-1; J gene: TRBJ2-3; CDR3 protein: ASSLEGQGADTQY
V gene: TRBV4-1; J gene: TRBJ2-1; CDR3 protein: ASSPDRGLNEQF
V gene: TRBV6-5; J gene: TRBJ2-7; CDR3 protein: ASRRPKDEQY
V gene: TRBV7-9; J gene: TRBJ2-6; CDR3 protein: ASSFTAGANVLT
V gene: TRBV12-3/TRBV12-4; J gene: TRBJ1-1; CDR3 protein: ASSLTHTEAF
V gene: TRBV20-1; J gene: TRBJ2-4; CDR3 protein: SASRQGGAKNIQY
V gene: TRBV5-1; J gene: TRBJ1-1; CDR3 protein: ASSPQGFTEAF
V gene: TRBV6-5; J gene: TRBJ2-1; CDR3 protein: ASSYSMPGDEQF
V gene: TRBV11-2; J gene: TRBJ2-2; CDR3 protein: ASFGELPGELF
V gene: TRBV7-9; J gene: TRBJ1-5; CDR3 protein: ASSLEGGQPQH
V gene: TRBV20-1; J gene: TRBJ2-1; CDR3 protein: SARTGLAGGEQF
V gene: TRBV28; J gene: TRBJ1-2; CDR3 protein: ASSFYRSSNYGYT
V gene: TRBV11-2; J gene: TRBJ2-5; CDR3 protein: ASSLLRGGVPETQY
V gene: TRBV18; J gene: TRBJ2-5; CDR3 protein: ASSRDRGEQETQY
V gene: TRBV25-1; J gene: TRBJ2-2; CDR3 protein: ASFLPNTGELF
V gene: TRBV6-1; J gene: TRBJ1-5; CDR3 protein: ASRGEHFANQPQH
V gene: TRBV5-1; J gene: TRBJ1-2; CDR3 protein: ASALPGPAIGYT
V gene: TRBV9; J gene: TRBJ2-2; CDR3 protein: ASSVSGSNTGELF
V gene: TRBV27; J gene: TRBJ2-1; CDR3 protein: ASSLYSSGYSYNEQF
V gene: TRBV28; J gene: TRBJ1-4; CDR3 protein: ASQRDRAEKLF
V gene: TRBV7-2; J gene: TRBJ1-2; CDR3 protein: ASSLYQAGGGYGYT
V gene: TRBV14; J gene: TRBJ2-3; CDR3 protein: ASSQSVSDTQY
V gene: TRBV7-9; J gene: TRBJ2-5; CDR3 protein: ASSPGDMSQETQY
V gene: TRBV5-1; J gene: TRBJ2-1; CDR3 protein: ASSLDLGGGREQF
V gene: TRBV9; J gene: TRBJ1-6; CDR3 protein: ASSVKDRLNSPLH
V gene: TRBV7-9; J gene: TRBJ2-5; CDR3 protein: ASSTIGHWLETQY
V gene: TRBV4-3; J gene: TRBJ2-5; CDR3 protein: ASSQDTGDRETQY
V gene: TRBV3-2; J gene: TRBJ1-1; CDR3 protein: ASSQDGTEAL
V gene: TRBV15; J gene: TRBJ2-5; CDR3 protein: ATSSRAPGRETQY
V gene: TRBV20-1; J gene: TRBJ2-3; CDR3 protein: SAGPLGGGPADTQY
V gene: TRBV5-7; J gene: TRBJ2-1; CDR3 protein: ASSLVGTTGFNEQF
V gene: TRBV28; J gene: TRBJ2-1; CDR3 protein: ASSLSWPNNEQF
V gene: TRBV5-1; J gene: TRBJ1-1; CDR3 protein: ASSLSPPGSTEAF
V gene: TRBV6-2/TRBV6-3; J gene: TRBJ1-1; CDR3 protein: ASSYGKTGGARNTEAF
V gene: TRBV21-1; J gene: TRBJ2-1; CDR3 protein: ASSKAVEGRPNEQF
V gene: TRBV6-1; J gene: TRBJ1-1; CDR3 protein: ATSEGDRSEAF
V gene: TRBV7-9; J gene: TRBJ2-7; CDR3 protein: ASSRSGTGYEQY
V gene: TRBV10-3; J gene: TRBJ2-3; CDR3 protein: AISEGGRGPDTQY
V gene: TRBV12-3/TRBV12-4; J gene: TRBJ1-2; CDR3 protein: ASSLGVGYT
V gene: TRBV29-1; J gene: TRBJ2-5; CDR3 protein: SARGTQETQY
V gene: TRBV6-2/TRBV6-3; J gene: TRBJ2-3; CDR3 protein: ASSYHSGTGEADTQY
V gene: TRBV12-3/TRBV12-4; J gene: TRBJ2-3; CDR3 protein: ASSPRQRGWITDTQY
V gene: TRBV7-2; J gene: TRBJ2-1; CDR3 protein: ASSLVTGPYNEQF